Presented here are 11 T cell receptor beta chains from one specimen sequenced in a study of control samples from healthy donors and cancer patients. The table came from immunoSEQ multiplex PCR; TCRdb's copy has only in-frame clones and leaves some out. The table shows 100,000 to 150,000 clones, with just under 90% occurring only once. Sequences were obtained from PBMCs. Receptors originate from a man over 45 with head and neck cancer.

This rearrangement joins TRBV30 to TRBJ1-3; D remains ambiguous. This CDR3 is 12 amino acids long. Trimming left V 0 bases short and J 9 bases short, with 9 bases between. The germline gives CDR1 GTSNPN, CDR2 SVGIG (reference sequence). DNA for the CDR3: TGTGCCTGGAGTGTCCCCTCGGCCACCATATATTTT. It is translated as CAWSVPSATIYF.

The chain couples TRBV4-1 to TRBJ2-7; possibly TRBD1 or TRBD2 for D (5 bases each). There are 15 residues in the CDR3. Germline assignment: CDR1 MGHRA and CDR2 YSYEKL. V dropped 0 bases and J dropped 5 bases, with 14 bases sitting between them. The CDR3 nucleotides are TGCGCCAGCAGCCAAGAGTGGGTGAGGGGAGACGAGCAGTACTTC. It is translated as CASSQEWVRGDEQYF.

V is TRBV7-9 and J is TRBJ1-1; D possibly corresponds to TRBD1 (5 bases). The V and J ends lost 4 bases and 5 bases respectively, with 8 bases between them. The CDR3 extends over 12 amino acids. Per germline, CDR1 SEHNR and CDR2 FQNEAQ (reference sequence). The CDR3 DNA is TGTGCCAGCAGCTCACAGGTAACTGAAGCTTTCTTT. It is translated as CASSSQVTEAFF. The entire variable domain, with the rest obtained from reference TRBV7-9 and TRBJ1-1, is as follows: DTGVSQNPRHKITKRGQNVTFRCDPISEHNRLYWYRQTLGQGPEFLTYFQNEAQLEKSRLLSDRFSAERPKGSFSTLEIQRTEQGDSAMYLCASSSQVTEAFFGQGTRLTVV.

The V call is TRBV5-8, the J call TRBJ1-3; tentatively, D is TRBD1 (6 bases). This CDR3 contains 12 residues. V lost 5 bases, J lost 8 bases, and 11 bases lay in between. Germline V gene sequence: CDR1 SGHTS, CDR2 YDEGEE. CDR3 sequence: CASSLQGYTIYF. CDR3 coding DNA: TGTGCCAGCAGTTTACAGGGATACACCATATATTTT.

The J gene is TRBJ1-6, the V gene TRBV7-2; 8 nucleotides line up with TRBD1. Germline values: CDR1 SGHTA, CDR2 FQGNSA. With V trimmed by 0 bases and J by 5 bases, 21 bases remained unmatched. This CDR3 is built from 22 residues. The CDR3 reads CASSLAVHQGANRGGNNSPLHF. The CDR3 nucleotides are TGTGCCAGCAGCTTAGCCGTACATCAGGGGGCGAATCGTGGCGGGAATAATTCACCCCTCCACTTT.

The V and J genes are TRBV6-1 and TRBJ1-4; D may be TRBD1 (6 bases). The V gene's germline CDR1 is MNHNS and CDR2 SASEGT. V lost 2 bases, J lost 6 bases, and 13 bases lay in between. The CDR3 sequence is 15 residues long. DNA of the CDR3: TGTGCCAGCAGTGAATTTGGCAGGGGTGATGAAAAACTGTTTTTT. It encodes CASSEFGRGDEKLFF.

This chain links TRBV7-9 with TRBJ1-2; 7 bases agree with TRBD1. V was clipped by 5 bases and J by 3 bases; unmatched bases: 12. The CDR3 is made up of 16 amino acids. Germline V gives CDR1 SEHNR, CDR2 FQNEAQ (reference sequence). CDR3 loop: CASSPDARQGDYGYTF. CDR3 bases: TGTGCCAGCAGCCCAGACGCTAGACAGGGAGACTATGGCTACACCTTC.

J is TRBJ1-1 and V is TRBV5-1; no clear D gene. Germline CDR1 SGHRS, CDR2 YFSETQ. The CDR3 runs to 11 residues. Trimming stripped 6 bases from V and 3 bases from J, with 6 bases between. The CDR3 DNA reads as TGCGCCAGCATCACGGACACTGAAGCTTTCTTT. It is translated as CASITDTEAFF.

The V gene is TRBV11-1, the J gene TRBJ2-5; 7 bases are a match to TRBD1. CDR1 is SGHAT, CDR2 FQDESV, per germline (reference sequence). V gave up 4 bases and J gave up 3 bases; unmatched junction bases: 5. This CDR3 comprises 14 residues. The CDR3 sequence: CASSSTQGEETQYF. In nucleotides, the CDR3 is TGTGCCAGCAGCTCGACGCAGGGGGAAGAGACCCAGTACTTC.

The chain carries TRBV7-9 and TRBJ1-1; no definite D call. The CDR3 is 14 residues long. Trimming pared 1 base from V and 0 bases from J, leaving 6 bases between. CDR1 is SEHNR, CDR2 FQNEAQ, per germline (reference sequence). The CDR3 nucleotides read TGTGCCAGCAGCTTAGGGACGGTGAACACTGAAGCTTTCTTT. Amino acids: CASSLGTVNTEAFF.

The genes are TRBV2 and TRBJ2-7; D gene uncertain. Deletions cut 5 bases from V and 6 bases from J, with 17 bases between. Germline V CDR1 and CDR2: SNHLY, FYNNEI. CDR3 length: 14 amino acids. Written as DNA, the CDR3 is TGTGCCAGCAGTCTCGGGCCAGGCCTACTCGAGCAGTACTTC. This sequence encodes CASSLGPGLLEQYF. The variable domain in full, completed from reference TRBV2 and TRBJ2-7, reads EPEVTQTPSHQVTQMGQEVILRCVPISNHLYFYWYRQILGQKVEFLVSFYNNEISEKSEIFDDQFSVERPDGSNFTLKIRSTKLEDSAMYFCASSLGPGLLEQYFGPGTRLTVT.